Listed below are T cell receptor beta chains from one sample, sequenced in a study of blood T cell repertoires in COVID-19. Generated by immunoSEQ multiplex PCR, the TCRdb table keeps only in-frame clones and is missing some. The sample records 150,000 to 200,000 clones, roughly 86% being singletons. The sequencing input was peripheral blood. The receptors originated from a man between 65 and 79 years old with acute or convalescent COVID-19. CDR3s include the opening cysteine and the closing phenylalanine or tryptophan. Each record gives: CDR3 DNA, CDR3 protein, V gene, CDR3 length, D gene, J gene, clone size. D genes are given only for firm matches. Not all rows give a size; the values are once, few, many and, for expanded clones, a class.

CDR3nt: TGTGCCATCAGTGAGTTTAGCGGGAGTATGGGGCTTGAGCAGTTCTTC
CDR3aa: CAISEFSGSMGLEQFF
v_gene: TRBV10-3
len: 16
d_gene: TRBD2
j_gene: TRBJ2-1
abundance: -

CDR3nt: TGTGCCAGCAGCTTCTTTAGCAATCAGCCCCAGCATTTT
CDR3aa: CASSFFSNQPQHF
v_gene: TRBV7-9
len: 13
d_gene: -
j_gene: TRBJ1-5
abundance: -

CDR3nt: TGTGCCACCAGTGGGTTTACAGGCCCAGCCGAAACCGGGGAGCTGTTTTTT
CDR3aa: CATSGFTGPAETGELFF
v_gene: TRBV24-1
len: 17
d_gene: -
j_gene: TRBJ2-2
abundance: -

CDR3nt: TGTGCCACCGAGCGGATCACTGAAGCTTTCTTT
CDR3aa: CATERITEAFF
v_gene: TRBV19
len: 11
d_gene: -
j_gene: TRBJ1-1
abundance: once

CDR3nt: TGTGCCAGCTCACCTGAGAGGGGGCAAGAGACCCAGTACTTC
CDR3aa: CASSPERGQETQYF
v_gene: TRBV18
len: 14
d_gene: -
j_gene: TRBJ2-5
abundance: -

CDR3nt: TGTGCCAGCATTTATGCGGACAGGCGGAATCAGCCCCAGCATTTT
CDR3aa: CASIYADRRNQPQHF
v_gene: TRBV28
len: 15
d_gene: TRBD1
j_gene: TRBJ1-5
abundance: -

CDR3nt: TGTGCCATCAGGACGAAATCCGGGACAGGGGAAGGCACTGAAGCTTTCTTT
CDR3aa: CAIRTKSGTGEGTEAFF
v_gene: TRBV10-3
len: 17
d_gene: TRBD1
j_gene: TRBJ1-1
abundance: -

CDR3nt: TGTGCCACCCTACAAAGGACAACGACATACGAGCAGTACTTC
CDR3aa: CATLQRTTTYEQYF
v_gene: TRBV28
len: 14
d_gene: -
j_gene: TRBJ2-7
abundance: -

CDR3nt: TGTGCCAGCAGCCCAGGAAGTTGGGCAAGGAATGAGCAGTTCTTC
CDR3aa: CASSPGSWARNEQFF
v_gene: TRBV11-2
len: 15
d_gene: -
j_gene: TRBJ2-1
abundance: few

CDR3nt: TGTGCCAGCACCGACCTAGCCACCGGGGAGCTGTTTTTT
CDR3aa: CASTDLATGELFF
v_gene: TRBV12-3/TRBV12-4
len: 13
d_gene: -
j_gene: TRBJ2-2
abundance: -

CDR3nt: TGTGCCAGCAGACCTAGCGGAAGCAAGGGCACTGAAGCTTTCTTT
CDR3aa: CASRPSGSKGTEAFF
v_gene: TRBV3-1/TRBV3-2
len: 15
d_gene: -
j_gene: TRBJ1-1
abundance: -

CDR3nt: TGCGCCAGCAGCTCCCGCCGGGACAGGGCGGGAGATACGCAGTATTTT
CDR3aa: CASSSRRDRAGDTQYF
v_gene: TRBV5-1
len: 16
d_gene: TRBD1
j_gene: TRBJ2-3
abundance: -

CDR3nt: TGTGCCAGCAGCTTAGGGTACGAGGAGCAGTACTTC
CDR3aa: CASSLGYEEQYF
v_gene: TRBV7-6
len: 12
d_gene: -
j_gene: TRBJ2-7
abundance: -

CDR3nt: TGTGCCAGCAGTCGAGGACAGGGCTATCAGCCCCAGCATTTT
CDR3aa: CASSRGQGYQPQHF
v_gene: TRBV5-8
len: 14
d_gene: TRBD1
j_gene: TRBJ1-5
abundance: -

CDR3nt: TGTGCCAGCAGCCGACTAGCGGGGGGGCACGAGACCCAGTACTTC
CDR3aa: CASSRLAGGHETQYF
v_gene: TRBV6-5
len: 15
d_gene: TRBD2
j_gene: TRBJ2-5
abundance: -

CDR3nt: TGTGCCAGCAGCTTAGCGGACAGGGGAGCGCAGTATTTT
CDR3aa: CASSLADRGAQYF
v_gene: TRBV7-2
len: 13
d_gene: TRBD1
j_gene: TRBJ2-3
abundance: once

CDR3nt: TGTGCCAGCAGCCAAGACACAGTCCGAGAGACCCAGTACTTC
CDR3aa: CASSQDTVRETQYF
v_gene: TRBV3-1/TRBV3-2
len: 14
d_gene: -
j_gene: TRBJ2-5
abundance: -